Below, 31 T cell receptor beta chains from the same sample are listed, as sequenced in a study of shared clonotypes between healthy human individuals. Naive-designated CD8 cells lacked CD45RO, were positively enriched for CCR7, and omitted terminally differentiated effector memory CD45RA+ cells. Profiling relied on immunoSEQ multiplex PCR, and the TCRdb table lists in-frame clones only, not all of them. This sample has about 2.2 million clones; under 95% occur once, and the top ten carry 1.5% to 2%. The sequencing sample was made of naive CD8+ T cells from PBMCs. All receptors derive from a man aged 18-30 years in good health. Some clones in this sample may be carry-over from other donors' samples.

This clone has a handful of counts. This chain joins TRBV30 and TRBJ1-1, with TRBD1 as a possible D gene (6 bases). The germline CDR1 and CDR2 sequences are GTSNPN and SVGIG (reference sequence). V was clipped by 2 bases and J by 0 bases, with 13 bases between them. This CDR3 is built from 15 residues. CDR3 amino acids: CAWSWDNVMNTEAFF. The CDR3 bases are TGTGCCTGGAGTTGGGACAATGTCATGAACACTGAAGCTTTCTTT.

The chain has TRBV7-6 and TRBJ2-7; 15 nucleotides align to TRBD2. The germline V gene has CDR1 SGHVS and CDR2 FNYEAQ. V lost 2 bases, J lost 0 bases, and 11 bases stayed unmatched. CDR3 length: 20 residues. CDR3 protein: CASSLMRPGLAGGSSYEQYF. The CDR3 DNA is TGTGCCAGCAGCTTAATGCGACCGGGACTAGCGGGGGGAAGCTCCTACGAGCAGTACTTC. Drawing the rest from reference TRBV7-6 and TRBJ2-7, the complete variable domain is GAGVSQSPRYKVTKRGQDVALRCDPISGHVSLYWYRQALGQGPEFLTYFNYEAQQDKSGLPNDRFSAERPEGSISTLTIQRTEQRDSAMYRCASSLMRPGLAGGSSYEQYFGPGTRLTVT.

The CDR3 sequence is CAIRGSTGELFF. DNA for the CDR3: TGTGCCATCCGTGGGAGCACCGGGGAGCTGTTTTTT. The chain recombines TRBV7-7 with TRBJ2-2, with D perhaps TRBD2 (5 bases). The CDR3 totals 12 residues. Germline CDR1 and CDR2: SSHAT and FNYEAQ (reference sequence). The V end was cut by 10 bases, the J end by 4 bases, with 10 bases between. Supplemented by reference TRBV7-7 and TRBJ2-2, the full variable domain reads GAGVSQSPRYKVTKRGQDVTLRCDPISSHATLYWYQQALGQGPEFLTYFNYEAQPDKSGLPSDRFSAERPEGSISTLTIQRTEQRDSAMYRCAIRGSTGELFFGEGSRLTVL.

The chain recombines TRBV15 with TRBJ1-2; 7 bases are a match to TRBD1. V lost 5 bases and J lost 0; bases outside the gene matches: 6. The CDR3 is made up of 15 amino acids. Germline V lookup: CDR1 LNHNV, CDR2 YYDKDF (reference sequence). In DNA form, the CDR3 reads TGTGCCACCAGCTGGGACAGTAACTCTAACTATGGCTACACCTTC. This codes for CATSWDSNSNYGYTF. The variable domain in full, with the rest retrieved from reference TRBV15 and TRBJ1-2, is DAMVIQNPRYQVTQFGKPVTLSCSQTLNHNVMYWYQQKSSQAPKLLFHYYDKDFNNEADTPDNFQSRRPNTSFCFLDIRSPGLGDTAMYLCATSWDSNSNYGYTFGSGTRLTVV.

V gene TRBV2 combines with J gene TRBJ1-3; perhaps TRBD1 as D (5 bases). CDR3 size: 13 residues. Trimming cost V 6 bases and J 7 bases, with 13 bases left between them. Germline CDR1 and CDR2: SNHLY and FYNNEI. The CDR3 DNA is TGTGCCAGCAGGGGGACGGGCATCAACACCATATATTTT. Its translation is CASRGTGINTIYF.

The gene calls are TRBV9 and TRBJ2-7, with 7 positions matching TRBD2. CDR1 is SGDLS, CDR2 YYNGEE, per germline. CDR3 length equals 14 residues. J lost 5 bases, V lost 3 bases, and 8 bases had no gene match. The CDR3 DNA follows: TGTGCCAGCAGCGGGAGGACTAGTGGTGACGAGCAGTACTTC. Protein sequence: CASSGRTSGDEQYF.

The chain carries TRBV7-9 and TRBJ2-2; 11 positions match TRBD1. Trimming at V came to 3 bases and at J to 1 base, leaving 4 bases not matched to a gene. The CDR3 covers 17 residues. Per germline, CDR1 SEHNR and CDR2 FQNEAQ (reference sequence). The CDR3 sequence: CASSFPGQGGNTGELFF. The CDR3 nucleotides read TGTGCCAGCAGCTTCCCGGGACAGGGGGGGAACACCGGGGAGCTGTTTTTT.

The chain links TRBV6-5 to TRBJ2-1; D unresolved. V was clipped by 0 bases and J by 6 bases, with 12 bases between them. CDR3 length equals 15 residues. Germline assignment: CDR1 MNHEY and CDR2 SVGAGI. CDR3 nucleotide sequence: TGTGCCAGCAGTTACTCGTACTCCGCTTTCAATGAGCAGTTCTTC. It codes for CASSYSYSAFNEQFF.

The chain couples TRBV5-1 to TRBJ2-1, with D unclear. This CDR3 is built from 11 residues. Germline assignment: CDR1 SGHRS and CDR2 YFSETQ. V was trimmed by 3 bases and J by 9 bases, leaving 7 bases between them. Here the CDR3 reads CASSYVGEQFF. CDR3 nucleotides: TGCGCCAGCAGCTACGTGGGTGAGCAGTTCTTC.

The CDR3: CASSASAGGGADTQYF. Here the CDR3 DNA reads TGTGCCAGCAGCGCTTCCGCGGGGGGCGGGGCAGATACGCAGTATTTT. The chain joins TRBV9 to TRBJ2-3; 8 bases are a match to TRBD2. This CDR3 has 16 residues. With 3 bases clipped from V and 4 bases from J, the junction kept 10 bases outside the gene matches. Per the germline V gene, CDR1 is SGDLS and CDR2 is YYNGEE.

The V gene is TRBV11-1, the J gene TRBJ2-2; D is ambiguous. Between the trimmed V and J ends, which lost 5 bases and 13 bases, there was a span of 17 bases. The CDR3 covers 13 residues. Per the germline V gene, CDR1 is SGHAT and CDR2 is FQDESV (reference sequence). The CDR3 nucleotides are TGTGCCAGCAGCCATAACTCCCCCGGTGGGCTGTTTTTT. This gives the protein CASSHNSPGGLFF.

The chain is built from TRBV14 and TRBJ2-7; D perhaps matches TRBD2 (6 bases). V shed 3 bases and J shed 5 bases, with 17 bases lying between them. This CDR3 is 15 amino acids long. Germline-derived CDR1 and CDR2 are SGHDN and FVKESK. The CDR3 is CASSHRRAGTHEQYF. The CDR3 DNA is TGTGCCAGCAGCCATCGGAGGGCAGGGACCCACGAGCAGTACTTC.

This clone was seen a single time. The rearrangement links TRBV27 to TRBJ1-5; no reliable D call. Trimming pared 1 base from V and 4 bases from J, leaving 11 bases between. The CDR3 contains 15 residues. Germline V CDR1 and CDR2: MNHEY, SMNVEV (reference sequence). Written as DNA, the CDR3 is TGTGCCAGCAGTTTATTTGGCGGGGATAATCAGCCCCAGCATTTT. Translated, it gives CASSLFGGDNQPQHF.

This chain joins TRBV5-5 and TRBJ2-7; D might be TRBD1 or TRBD2, each matching 5 bases. CDR3 length equals 11 residues. The germline gives CDR1 SGHKS, CDR2 YYEKEE (reference sequence). Trimming cost V 10 bases and J 3 bases, with 11 bases left between them. CDR3 sequence: CASGGNYEQYF. The CDR3 DNA follows: TGTGCCTCTGGGGGAAACTACGAGCAGTACTTC.

This clone appeared once. This chain links TRBV6-5 with TRBJ2-6; possibly TRBD1 for D (6 bases). The CDR3 totals 16 residues. Germline V gene sequence: CDR1 MNHEY, CDR2 SVGAGI. The V gene lost 2 bases and the J gene lost 0 bases, with 8 bases spanning the gap. Here the CDR3 DNA reads TGTGCCAGCAGTTACGGACAGCCCTCTGGGGCCAACGTCCTGACTTTC. It encodes CASSYGQPSGANVLTF.

This chain uses TRBV9 with TRBJ2-1; D remains ambiguous. This CDR3 has 13 residues. The V end was cut by 0 bases, the J end by 6 bases, with 7 bases between. CDR1 and CDR2 from the germline V gene are SGDLS and YYNGEE. As DNA, the CDR3 is TGTGCCAGCAGCGTAGATCTCGTCAATGAGCAGTTCTTC. Translation gives CASSVDLVNEQFF.

This sequence joins TRBV5-6 and TRBJ2-3, with D unresolved. Germline loops: CDR1 SGHDT, CDR2 YYEEEE. The CDR3 extends over 13 amino acids. The V end lost 0 bases, the J end lost 1 base, and 3 bases lay between the germline ends. CDR3 in DNA: TGTGCCAGCAGCTTGGACGGCACAGATACGCAGTATTTT. It yields the protein CASSLDGTDTQYF.

The chain couples TRBV7-9 to TRBJ2-5, with D unclear. CDR1 is SEHNR and CDR2 is FQNEAQ in the germline V gene (reference sequence). The V and J ends lost 6 bases and 0 bases respectively, with 8 bases between them. CDR3 size: 13 residues. The CDR3 DNA reads TGTGCCAGCAGTCGAGACAACCAAGAGACCCAGTACTTC. The encoded protein is CASSRDNQETQYF.

V gene TRBV27 combines with J gene TRBJ2-1; D remains ambiguous. The germline CDR1 and CDR2 sequences are MNHEY and SMNVEV (reference sequence). The V end was cut by 8 bases, the J end by 9 bases, with 17 bases between. CDR3 length equals 13 residues. The CDR3 reads CASGPLLTIEQFF. Here the CDR3 DNA reads TGTGCCAGCGGCCCTCTCCTAACCATTGAGCAGTTCTTC.

V is TRBV15 and J is TRBJ1-2, with unresolved D. The CDR3 runs 15 residues. CDR1 is LNHNV, CDR2 YYDKDF, per germline (reference sequence). V was clipped by 0 bases and J by 4 bases, with 12 bases between them. The chain's CDR3 is CATSRDVGASYGYTF. In DNA form, the CDR3 reads TGTGCCACCAGCAGAGATGTGGGAGCTTCCTATGGCTACACCTTC.

V is TRBV7-8 and J is TRBJ2-7; possible D gene TRBD2, 6 bases. Trimming removed 1 base from V and 7 bases from J, with 14 bases in between. CDR1 is SGHVS, CDR2 FQNEAQ, per germline. The CDR3 length is 14 residues. CDR3 amino acids: CASSLDFSGWEQYF. CDR3 nucleotide sequence: TGTGCCAGCAGCTTAGACTTTAGCGGATGGGAGCAGTACTTC.

The chain is built from TRBV5-1 and TRBJ2-7, with 12 positions matching TRBD2. There are 17 residues in the CDR3. V dropped 4 bases and J dropped 2; count of bases not matched to a gene: 10. Looked up from germline, CDR1 is SGHRS and CDR2 is YFSETQ. The CDR3 DNA sequence: TGCGCCAGCAGCGAAGCTAGCGGGAGGGCCTGGGCCTACGAGCAGTACTTC. Protein: CASSEASGRAWAYEQYF.

Details on this clone: In the same sample, other DNA sequences code for this CDR3. The CDR3 coding sequence is TGTGCCAGCAGTTTAGGTCAGGGGGTTGGCTACACCTTC. Its protein product is CASSLGQGVGYTF. This chain links TRBV27 with TRBJ1-2; 7 positions match TRBD1. CDR3 length: 13 amino acids. Germline V CDR1 and CDR2: MNHEY, SMNVEV (reference sequence). Trimming took 2 bases from V and 7 from J; bases not matched to a gene: 4.

This chain connects TRBV9 to TRBJ2-7; a weak D match, TRBD1 (5 bases). The germline V gene encodes CDR1 SGDLS and CDR2 YYNGEE. Trimming removed 7 bases from V and 6 bases from J, with 17 bases in between. The CDR3 is 13 residues long. The CDR3 DNA sequence: TGTGCCAGCGGTGGACAAAACCACCCCGAGCAGTACTTC. The encoded protein is CASGGQNHPEQYF. The whole variable domain, filled in from reference TRBV9 and TRBJ2-7, reads DSGVTQTPKHLITATGQRVTLRCSPRSGDLSVYWYQQSLDQGLQFLIQYYNGEERAKGNILERFSAQQFPDLHSELNLSSLELGDSALYFCASGGQNHPEQYFGPGTRLTVT.

The chain links TRBV5-1 to TRBJ2-7, with D perhaps assigned TRBD1 or TRBD2 (5 bases each). CDR3 length: 16 residues. V dropped 4 bases and J dropped 4 bases, with 21 bases sitting between them. Germline CDR1 is SGHRS and CDR2 is YFSETQ. CDR3 nucleotide sequence: TGCGCCAGCAGCCAATATAATCGGGACGGATTTTACGAGCAGTACTTC. It is translated as CASSQYNRDGFYEQYF.

The rearrangement joins TRBV7-2 to TRBJ2-7; the D gene is possibly TRBD2 (6 bases). CDR1 is SGHTA and CDR2 is FQGNSA in the germline V gene. The CDR3 has 13 residues. V was trimmed by 5 bases and J by 6 bases, leaving 14 bases between them. The CDR3 DNA reads TGTGCCAGCAGCCCCGGGACTCCTAGCGAGCAGTACTTC. It codes for CASSPGTPSEQYF.

The V gene is TRBV29-1, the J gene TRBJ2-1; a possible D gene is TRBD2 (6 bases). Trimming took off 7 bases at V and 4 bases at J, with 14 bases between the two ends. The germline CDR1 and CDR2 sequences are SQVTM and ANQGSEA. The CDR3 is 13 amino acids. This chain's CDR3 is CSATGTSYNEQFF. The DNA of the CDR3 is TGCAGCGCGACCGGGACTTCTTACAATGAGCAGTTCTTC.

Remarks on this clone: Distinct nucleotide sequences in the sample also encode this CDR3. The gene calls are TRBV28 and TRBJ2-7, with 7 bases matching TRBD1. With 3 bases clipped from V and 0 bases from J, the junction kept 5 bases outside the gene matches. This CDR3 is built from 15 residues. The germline gives CDR1 MDHEN, CDR2 SYDVKM. Here the CDR3 reads CASSLTGFSSYEQYF. DNA of the CDR3: TGTGCCAGCAGTTTGACAGGGTTCAGCTCCTACGAGCAGTACTTC. The whole variable domain, remainder taken from reference TRBV28 and TRBJ2-7, is DVKVTQSSRYLVKRTGEKVFLECVQDMDHENMFWYRQDPGLGLRLIYFSYDVKMKEKGDIPEGYSVSREKKERFSLILESASTNQTSMYLCASSLTGFSSYEQYFGPGTRLTVT.

This sequence joins TRBV6-7 and TRBJ2-7; maybe TRBD1 (5 bases). TRBV6-7 is an open reading frame whose function is uncertain. The length of the CDR3 is 17 residues. Trimming left V 1 base short and J 2 bases short, with 18 bases between. DNA for the CDR3: TGTGCCAGCAGTTACTTCCCCGGTAGGGGCCCCCCCTACGAGCAGTACTTC. Its translation is CASSYFPGRGPPYEQYF.

DNA for the CDR3: TGTGCCAGCAGCCAGGGGGGGAACTACGAGCAGTACTTC. It encodes CASSQGGNYEQYF. This chain links TRBV7-9 with TRBJ2-7, with D perhaps TRBD1 or TRBD2 (7 bases each). The CDR3 has 13 amino acids. The V gene's germline CDR1 is SEHNR and CDR2 FQNEAQ (reference sequence). Between the trimmed V and J ends, which lost 5 bases and 3 bases, there was a span of 11 bases.

This clone was detected once. The chain couples TRBV7-6 to TRBJ1-4; 7 bases agree with TRBD1. Unmatched junction bases numbered 7, after V lost 5 bases and J lost 4 bases. Per the germline V gene, CDR1 is SGHVS and CDR2 is FNYEAQ. CDR3 length: 15 residues. The CDR3 spells CASSTRDSDNEKLFF. The CDR3, as DNA: TGTGCCAGCAGCACCCGGGACAGCGATAATGAAAAACTGTTTTTT.